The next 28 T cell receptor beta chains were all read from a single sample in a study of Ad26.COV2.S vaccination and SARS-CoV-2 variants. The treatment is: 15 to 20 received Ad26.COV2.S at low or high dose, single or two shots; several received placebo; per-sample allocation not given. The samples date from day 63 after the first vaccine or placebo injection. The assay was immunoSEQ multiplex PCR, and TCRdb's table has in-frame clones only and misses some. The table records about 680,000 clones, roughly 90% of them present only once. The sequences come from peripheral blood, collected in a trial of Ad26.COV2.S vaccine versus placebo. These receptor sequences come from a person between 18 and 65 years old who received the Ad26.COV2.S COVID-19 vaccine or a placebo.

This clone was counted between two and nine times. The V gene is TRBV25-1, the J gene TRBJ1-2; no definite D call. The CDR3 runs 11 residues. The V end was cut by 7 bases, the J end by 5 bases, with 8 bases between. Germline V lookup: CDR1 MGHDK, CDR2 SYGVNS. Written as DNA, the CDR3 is TGTGCCAGCATCCCACTTTATGGCTACACCTTC. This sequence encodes CASIPLYGYTF.

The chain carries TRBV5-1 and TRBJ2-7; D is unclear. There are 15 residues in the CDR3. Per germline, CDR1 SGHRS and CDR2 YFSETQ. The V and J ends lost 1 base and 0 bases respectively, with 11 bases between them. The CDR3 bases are TGCGCCAGCAGCTTGAGGTTCCCCCCCTCCTACGAGCAGTACTTC. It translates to CASSLRFPPSYEQYF.

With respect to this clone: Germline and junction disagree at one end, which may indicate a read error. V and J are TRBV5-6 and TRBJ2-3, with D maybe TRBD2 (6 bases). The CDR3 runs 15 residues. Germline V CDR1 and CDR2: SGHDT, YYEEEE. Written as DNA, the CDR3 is TGTGCCAGCAACTTGGCGGGGTCGAGCACAGATACGCAGTATTTT. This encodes CASNLAGSSTDTQYF.

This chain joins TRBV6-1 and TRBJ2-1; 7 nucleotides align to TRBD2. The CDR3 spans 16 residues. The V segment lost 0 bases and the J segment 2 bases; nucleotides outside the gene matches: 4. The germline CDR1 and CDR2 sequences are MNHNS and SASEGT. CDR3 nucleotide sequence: TGTGCCAGCAGTGAAGCGCTGGGACTACCCTACAATGAGCAGTTCTTC. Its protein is CASSEALGLPYNEQFF.

CDR3 DNA sequence: TGTGCCAGCAGCCCCGTCGGGGGAGGCTACACCTTC. This gives the protein CASSPVGGGYTF. The chain combines TRBV14 with TRBJ1-2; possibly TRBD1 for D (5 bases). Trimming shortened V by 4 bases and J by 8 bases, and 11 bases separated the two germline ends. CDR3 length: 12 residues. The germline V gene encodes CDR1 SGHDN and CDR2 FVKESK. The full variable domain, its missing parts supplied by reference TRBV14 and TRBJ1-2, is EAGVTQFPSHSVIEKGQTVTLRCDPISGHDNLYWYRRVMGKEIKFLLHFVKESKQDESGMPNNRFLAERTGGTYSTLKVQPAELEDSGVYFCASSPVGGGYTFGSGTRLTVV.

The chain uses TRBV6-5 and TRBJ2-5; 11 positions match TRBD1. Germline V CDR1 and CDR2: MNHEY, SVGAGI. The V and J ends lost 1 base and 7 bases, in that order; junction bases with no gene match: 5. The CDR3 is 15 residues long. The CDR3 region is CASSYLPGQGGTQYF. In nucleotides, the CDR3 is TGTGCCAGCAGTTACTTACCGGGACAGGGGGGGACCCAGTACTTC.

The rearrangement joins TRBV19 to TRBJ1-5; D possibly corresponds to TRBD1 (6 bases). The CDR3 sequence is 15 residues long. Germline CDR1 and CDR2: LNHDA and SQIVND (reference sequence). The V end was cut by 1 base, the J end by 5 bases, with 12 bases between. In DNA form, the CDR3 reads TGTGCCAGTAGTATAGGGAGGGGGGGGCATCAGCCCCAGCATTTT. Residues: CASSIGRGGHQPQHF.

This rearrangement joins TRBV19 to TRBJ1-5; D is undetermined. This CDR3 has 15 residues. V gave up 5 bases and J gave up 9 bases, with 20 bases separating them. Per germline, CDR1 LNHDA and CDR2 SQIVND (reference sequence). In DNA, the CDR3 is TGTGCCAGTAGTCCCGAGAGGACGAGATTGTGGCCCCAGCATTTT. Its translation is CASSPERTRLWPQHF.

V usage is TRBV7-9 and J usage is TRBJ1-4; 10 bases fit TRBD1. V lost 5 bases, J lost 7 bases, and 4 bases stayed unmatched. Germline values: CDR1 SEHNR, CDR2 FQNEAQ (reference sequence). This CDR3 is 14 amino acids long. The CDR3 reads CASSRDRGTEKLFF. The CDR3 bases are TGTGCCAGCAGCCGGGACAGGGGAACTGAAAAACTGTTTTTT.

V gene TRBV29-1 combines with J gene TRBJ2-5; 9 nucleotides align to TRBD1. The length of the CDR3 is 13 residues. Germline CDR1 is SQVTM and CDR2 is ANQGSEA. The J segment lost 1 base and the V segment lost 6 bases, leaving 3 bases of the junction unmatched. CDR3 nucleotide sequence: TGCAGCGTGGACAGGGGCCTCCAAGAGACCCAGTACTTC. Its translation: CSVDRGLQETQYF.

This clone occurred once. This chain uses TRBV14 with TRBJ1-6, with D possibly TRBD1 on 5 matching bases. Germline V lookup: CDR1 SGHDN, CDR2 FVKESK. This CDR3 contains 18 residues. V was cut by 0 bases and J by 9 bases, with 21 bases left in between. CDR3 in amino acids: CASSQEVGRSGEISPLHF. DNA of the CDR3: TGTGCCAGCAGCCAAGAGGTGGGACGCTCGGGGGAAATTTCACCCCTCCACTTT.

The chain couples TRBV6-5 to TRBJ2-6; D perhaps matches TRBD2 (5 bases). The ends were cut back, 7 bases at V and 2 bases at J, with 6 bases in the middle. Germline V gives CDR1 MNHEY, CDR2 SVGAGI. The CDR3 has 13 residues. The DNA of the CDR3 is TGTGCCAGCACCGGGGCTGGGGCCAACGTCCTGACTTTC. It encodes CASTGAGANVLTF.

The CDR3 loop is CASSRPLHSGSTDTQYF. The CDR3 DNA sequence: TGTGCCAGCAGCCGCCCACTTCATAGCGGTTCCACAGATACGCAGTATTTT. This chain connects TRBV5-8 to TRBJ2-3, with D possibly matching TRBD2 (6 bases). V was pared by 4 bases and J by 2 bases, with 20 bases between. The CDR3 length is 17 residues. CDR1 SGHTS and CDR2 YDEGEE come from the germline V gene.

The CDR3 spells CASRQGSTGFYGYTF. In DNA form, the CDR3 reads TGTGCCAGCAGGCAGGGGTCGACGGGGTTCTATGGCTACACCTTC. The chain carries TRBV27 and TRBJ1-2; TRBD1 might be the D (6 bases). Trimming took 6 bases from V and 4 from J, leaving 18 bases between them. The V gene's germline CDR1 is MNHEY and CDR2 SMNVEV (reference sequence). The CDR3 is made up of 15 amino acids.

Here the CDR3 DNA reads TGTGCCAGCAGTTTAGGAGGGACCGTCTATGGCTACACCTTC. Its protein is CASSLGGTVYGYTF. The chain couples TRBV28 to TRBJ1-2, with TRBD1 as a possible D gene (5 bases). Germline V gives CDR1 MDHEN, CDR2 SYDVKM. V was pared by 2 bases and J by 4 bases, with 11 bases between. This CDR3 has 14 residues.

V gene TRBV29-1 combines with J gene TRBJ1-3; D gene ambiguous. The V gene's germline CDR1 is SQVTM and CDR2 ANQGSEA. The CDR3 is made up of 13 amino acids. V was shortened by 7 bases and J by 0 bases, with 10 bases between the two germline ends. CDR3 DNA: TGCAGCGCTGGCTGGAGCTCTGGAAACACCATATATTTT. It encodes CSAGWSSGNTIYF.

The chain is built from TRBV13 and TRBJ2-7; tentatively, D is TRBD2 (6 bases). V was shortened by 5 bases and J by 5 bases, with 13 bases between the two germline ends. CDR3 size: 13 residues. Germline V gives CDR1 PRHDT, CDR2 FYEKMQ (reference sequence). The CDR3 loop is CASSPPASDEQYF. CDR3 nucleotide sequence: TGTGCCAGCAGCCCCCCTGCTAGCGACGAGCAGTACTTC.

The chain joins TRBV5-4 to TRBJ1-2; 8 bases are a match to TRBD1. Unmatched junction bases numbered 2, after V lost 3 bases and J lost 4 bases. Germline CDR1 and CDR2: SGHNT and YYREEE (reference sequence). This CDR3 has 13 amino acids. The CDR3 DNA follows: TGTGCCAGCAGCTCACAGGGGGTCTATGGCTACACCTTC. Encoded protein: CASSSQGVYGYTF.

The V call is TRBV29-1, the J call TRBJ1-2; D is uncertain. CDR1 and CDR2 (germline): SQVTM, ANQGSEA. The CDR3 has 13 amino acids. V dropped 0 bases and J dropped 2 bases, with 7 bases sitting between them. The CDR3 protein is CSVEEVGNYGYTF. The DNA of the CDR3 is TGCAGCGTTGAAGAGGTGGGGAACTATGGCTACACCTTC.

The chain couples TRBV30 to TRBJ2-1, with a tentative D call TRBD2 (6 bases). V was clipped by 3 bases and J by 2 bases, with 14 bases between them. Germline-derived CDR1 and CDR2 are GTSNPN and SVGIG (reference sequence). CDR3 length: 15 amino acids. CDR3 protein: CAWSRRAGTYNEQFF. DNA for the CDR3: TGTGCCTGGAGCCGGAGGGCGGGAACCTACAATGAGCAGTTCTTC.

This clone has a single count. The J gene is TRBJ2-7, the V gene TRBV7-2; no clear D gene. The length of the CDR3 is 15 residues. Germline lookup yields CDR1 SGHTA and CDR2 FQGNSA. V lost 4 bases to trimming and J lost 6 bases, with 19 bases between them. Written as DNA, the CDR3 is TGTGCCAGCAGCTCAGGAAACAACCCACGTACCGAGCAGTACTTC. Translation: CASSSGNNPRTEQYF.

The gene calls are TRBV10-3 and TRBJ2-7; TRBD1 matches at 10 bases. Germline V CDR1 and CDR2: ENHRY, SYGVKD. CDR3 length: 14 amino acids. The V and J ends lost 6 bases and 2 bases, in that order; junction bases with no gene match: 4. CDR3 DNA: TGTGCCATCAGGGGGGACAGGGGAGCCTACGAGCAGTACTTC. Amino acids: CAIRGDRGAYEQYF.

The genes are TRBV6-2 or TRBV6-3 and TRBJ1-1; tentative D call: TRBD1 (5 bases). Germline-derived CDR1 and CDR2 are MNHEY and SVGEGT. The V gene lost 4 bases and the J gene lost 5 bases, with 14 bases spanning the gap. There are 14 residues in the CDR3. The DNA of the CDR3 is TGTGCCAGCAGTTTAGGGGCCCAGCGGACTGAAGCTTTCTTT. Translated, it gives CASSLGAQRTEAFF.

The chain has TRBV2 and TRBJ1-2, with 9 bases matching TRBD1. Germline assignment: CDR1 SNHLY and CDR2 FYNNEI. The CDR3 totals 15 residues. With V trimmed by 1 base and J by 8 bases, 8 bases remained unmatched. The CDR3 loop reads CASSEGGQGRRGYTF. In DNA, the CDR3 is TGTGCCAGCAGTGAAGGAGGACAGGGGAGGAGAGGCTACACCTTC.

CDR3 in DNA: TGTGCCAGCAGCCACAGGGATCAGCCCCAGCATTTT. Its translation: CASSHRDQPQHF. V gene TRBV7-9 combines with J gene TRBJ1-5; D might be TRBD1 (6 bases). The CDR3 has 12 residues. V dropped 5 bases and J dropped 5 bases, with 7 bases sitting between them. Germline V CDR1 and CDR2: SEHNR, FQNEAQ (reference sequence).

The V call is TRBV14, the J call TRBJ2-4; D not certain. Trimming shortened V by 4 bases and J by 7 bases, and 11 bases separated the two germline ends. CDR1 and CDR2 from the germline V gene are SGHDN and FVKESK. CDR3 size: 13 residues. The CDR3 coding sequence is TGTGCCAGCAGCCGGCCGAGTATTAACATTCAGTACTTC. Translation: CASSRPSINIQYF.

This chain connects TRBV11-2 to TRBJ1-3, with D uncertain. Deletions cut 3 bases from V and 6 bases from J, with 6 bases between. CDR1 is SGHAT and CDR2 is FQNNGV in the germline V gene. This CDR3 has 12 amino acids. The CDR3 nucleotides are TGTGCCAGCAGCTTCTTGAAAAACACCATATATTTT. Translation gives CASSFLKNTIYF.

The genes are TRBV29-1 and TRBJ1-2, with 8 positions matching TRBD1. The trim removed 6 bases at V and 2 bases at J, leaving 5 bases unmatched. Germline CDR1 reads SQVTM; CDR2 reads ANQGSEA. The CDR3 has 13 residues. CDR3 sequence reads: CSVGQEMNYGYTF. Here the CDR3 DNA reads TGCAGCGTGGGACAGGAGATGAACTATGGCTACACCTTC.